This T cell receptor beta chain was identified in a study of blood T cells in healthy people across ages. Overall study findings and caveats: Roughly linearly, TCR beta diversity per million T cells fell as age increased.

The second PCR ran roughly 6 to 12 cycles with a sample-barcoded 5' primer and J-beta primers. TCRdb re-called the 5' RACE reads with MiXCR, one entry per CDR3 protein. The table records 2 million or so distinct CDR3 sequences, roughly 52% of them present only once. On this clonotype: Its specificity is unknown.

V dropped 6 bases and J dropped 7; count of bases not matched to a gene: 11. This CDR3 contains 14 residues. CDR1 and CDR2 (germline): DFQATT, SNEGSKA (reference sequence). The V gene is TRBV20-1, the J gene TRBJ2-1, with 8 bases matching TRBD2. The sample comprised blood. The TCR was taken from a woman in her 40s in good health. CDR3: CSASGTSSWNEQFF. CDR3 coding DNA: TGCAGTGCGTCCGGGACTAGTTCATGGAATGAGCAGTTCTTC.